The present T cell receptor beta chain was sequenced within a study of blood T cell repertoires in COVID-19. Individuals drawn from 20 to 30 US areas were about 18 to 90 years old. CDR1 SGHNT and CDR2 YENEEA come from the germline V gene. This CDR3 has 16 amino acids. V dropped 1 base and J dropped 0; count of bases not matched to a gene: 3. This clone was seen a handful of times. This table comes from immunoSEQ multiplex PCR, and its TCRdb copy is limited to in-frame clones, with some not included. This table holds 45,000 to 60,000 clones, around four fifths found once. This receptor was identified in a woman in her forties or fifties with acute COVID-19. Sequencing used PBMCs or T cells enriched from blood (not recorded which). The V and J genes are TRBV11-3 and TRBJ2-5, with TRBD2 matching 9 bases. The CDR3 loop reads CASSLGAGGYQETQYF. CDR3 DNA sequence: TGTGCCAGCAGCTTAGGGGCGGGGGGGTACCAAGAGACCCAGTACTTC.